The 6 T cell receptor beta chains below all came from one sample that was sequenced in a study of identical twins. MiXCR was run by TCRdb on the 5' RACE reads, yielding one entry per CDR3 protein. The table records 200,000 to 300,000 distinct CDR3 sequences, approximately 10% of them present only once. The sample taken for sequencing was memory T cells sorted from blood. Receptor source: a man aged 50 or older in good health.

This clonotype came up a few times. The chain couples TRBV11-1 to TRBJ2-7; 12 bases line up with TRBD1. With 5 bases clipped from V and 7 bases from J, the junction kept 6 bases outside the gene matches. CDR3 size: 14 residues. Germline V gene sequence: CDR1 SGHAT, CDR2 FQDESV (reference sequence). The CDR3 spells CASSERDRGREQYF. CDR3 in DNA: TGTGCCAGCAGCGAGCGGGACAGGGGGCGGGAGCAGTACTTC.

The gene calls are TRBV3-1 and TRBJ1-5, with a possible D match to TRBD1 (5 bases). The CDR3 is 14 residues long. Deletions cut 3 bases from V and 6 bases from J, with 12 bases between. The germline gives CDR1 LGHDT, CDR2 YNNKEL (reference sequence). CDR3: CASSQASGGQPQHF. CDR3 sequence (DNA): TGTGCCAGCAGCCAGGCGTCCGGGGGTCAGCCCCAGCATTTT.

This clonotype was found many times. The genes are TRBV6-1 and TRBJ2-7, with 8 nucleotides matching TRBD1. CDR1 is MNHNS, CDR2 SASEGT, per germline. V lost 5 bases to trimming and J lost 0 bases; unmatched junction nucleotides: 6. The length of the CDR3 is 15 residues. The CDR3 reads CASSRDRRISYEQYF. The CDR3 bases are TGTGCCAGCAGTCGGGACAGGCGCATCTCCTACGAGCAGTACTTC.

The chain has TRBV29-1 and TRBJ2-5; D is uncertain. The CDR3 length is 14 residues. The V end was cut by 7 bases, the J end by 2 bases, with 17 bases between. Germline lookup yields CDR1 SQVTM and CDR2 ANQGSEA. CDR3 sequence: CSARPFRQQETQYF. The CDR3 DNA is TGCAGCGCCCGGCCGTTCCGGCAACAAGAGACCCAGTACTTC.

V and J are TRBV6-5 and TRBJ2-7, with TRBD1 identical over 9 bases. CDR1 and CDR2 (germline): MNHEY, SVGAGI. V gave up 3 bases and J gave up 5 bases; unmatched junction bases: 11. This CDR3 comprises 16 residues. DNA for the CDR3: TGTGCCAGCAGTTATAGCCGGACAGGGGTTTTTCACGAGCAGTACTTC. This translates into CASSYSRTGVFHEQYF.

The rearrangement joins TRBV9 to TRBJ1-3; D call uncertain. Per germline, CDR1 SGDLS and CDR2 YYNGEE. V was trimmed by 0 bases and J by 0 bases, leaving 7 bases between them. The CDR3 loop spans 15 amino acids. The CDR3 region has the DNA TGTGCCAGCAGCGTAGGGGTGAGCTCTGGAAACACCATATATTTT. The encoded protein is CASSVGVSSGNTIYF.